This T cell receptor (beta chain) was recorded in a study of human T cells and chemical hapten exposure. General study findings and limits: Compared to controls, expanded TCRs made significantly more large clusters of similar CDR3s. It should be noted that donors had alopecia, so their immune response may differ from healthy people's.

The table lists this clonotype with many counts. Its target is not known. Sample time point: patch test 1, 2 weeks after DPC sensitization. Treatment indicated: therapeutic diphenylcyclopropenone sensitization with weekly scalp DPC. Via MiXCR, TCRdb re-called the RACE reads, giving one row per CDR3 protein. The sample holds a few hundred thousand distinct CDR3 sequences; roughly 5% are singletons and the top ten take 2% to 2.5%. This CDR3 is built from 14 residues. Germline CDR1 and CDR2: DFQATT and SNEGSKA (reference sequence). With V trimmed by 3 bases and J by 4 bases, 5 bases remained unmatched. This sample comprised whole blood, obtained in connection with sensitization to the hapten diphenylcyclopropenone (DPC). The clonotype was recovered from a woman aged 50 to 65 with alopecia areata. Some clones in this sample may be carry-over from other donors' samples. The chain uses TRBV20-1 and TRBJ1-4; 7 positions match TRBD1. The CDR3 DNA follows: TGCAGTGCTAGGAGGAGGGGGCATAATGAAAAACTGTTTTTT. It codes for CSARRRGHNEKLFF.